This TCR beta chain derives from a study of T-cell reconstitution after alpha-beta-depleted transplantation in children. Points from the study as a whole: The study reportedly traced alpha-beta T cells about two months after transplant to several hundred expanded graft clones. One year post-transplant, T-cell counts and diversity were largely derived from T cells produced anew.

Concerning this clonotype: The antigen is unknown.

Germline V gives CDR1 ENHRY, CDR2 SYGVKD. Deletions cut 11 bases from V and 1 base from J, with 17 bases between. This CDR3 is built from 14 residues. Using unique molecular identifiers, the investigators prepared the TCRbeta library. TCRdb re-analysed the PCR reads in MiXCR, keeping a single row per CDR3 protein. The sample has fewer than 550,000 distinct CDR3 sequences; 9.5% to 12% are singletons. The TCR comes from a female patient aged 2-9 years who had a stem cell transplant for aplastic anemia, so the T cells may come from the graft donor. Sequences were derived from PBMCs, mostly from graft donor cells, sampled 180 days after TCRalphabeta/CD19-depleted stem cell transplant. This chain uses TRBV10-3 with TRBJ1-1, with D perhaps TRBD1 (5 bases). CDR3 sequence reads: CAGRDSISNTEAFF. The CDR3 DNA reads as TGTGCCGGCAGGGACTCCATTTCGAACACTGAAGCTTTCTTT.